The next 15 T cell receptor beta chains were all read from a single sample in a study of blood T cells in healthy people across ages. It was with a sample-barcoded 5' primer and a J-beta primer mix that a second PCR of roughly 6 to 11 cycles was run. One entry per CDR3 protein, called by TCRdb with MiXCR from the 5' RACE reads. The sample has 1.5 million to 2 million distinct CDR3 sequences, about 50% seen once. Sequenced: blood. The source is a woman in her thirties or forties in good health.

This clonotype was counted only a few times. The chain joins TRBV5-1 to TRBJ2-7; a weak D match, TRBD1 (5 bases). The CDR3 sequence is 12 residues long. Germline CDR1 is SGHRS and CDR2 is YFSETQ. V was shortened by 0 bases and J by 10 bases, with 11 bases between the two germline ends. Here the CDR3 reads CASSLGQHSQYF. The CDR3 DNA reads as TGCGCCAGCAGCTTGGGACAGCATTCTCAGTACTTC. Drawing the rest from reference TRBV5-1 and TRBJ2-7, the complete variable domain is KAGVTQTPRYLIKTRGQQVTLSCSPISGHRSVSWYQQTPGQGLQFLFEYFSETQRNKGNFPGRFSGRQFSNSRSEMNVSTLELGDSALYLCASSLGQHSQYFGPGTRLTVT.

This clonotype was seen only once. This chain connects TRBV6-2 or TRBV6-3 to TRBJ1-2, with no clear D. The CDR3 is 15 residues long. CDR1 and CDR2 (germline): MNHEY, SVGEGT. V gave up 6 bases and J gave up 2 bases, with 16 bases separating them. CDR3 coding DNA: TGTGCCAGCAGCTCGGAGGGCCCTGCGAACTATGGCTACACCTTC. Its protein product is CASSSEGPANYGYTF.

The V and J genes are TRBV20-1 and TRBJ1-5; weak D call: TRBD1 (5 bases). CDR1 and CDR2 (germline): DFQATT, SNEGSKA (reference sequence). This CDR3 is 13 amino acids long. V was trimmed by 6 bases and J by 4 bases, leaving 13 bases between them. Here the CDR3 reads CSAPPTENQPQHF. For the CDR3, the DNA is TGCAGTGCCCCGCCGACAGAAAATCAGCCCCAGCATTTT.

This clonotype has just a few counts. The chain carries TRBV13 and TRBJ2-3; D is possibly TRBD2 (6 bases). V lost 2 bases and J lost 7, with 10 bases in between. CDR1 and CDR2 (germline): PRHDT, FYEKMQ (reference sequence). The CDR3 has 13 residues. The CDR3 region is CASSLSSAYTQYF. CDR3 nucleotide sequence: TGTGCCAGCAGCTTATCTAGCGCATATACGCAGTATTTT.

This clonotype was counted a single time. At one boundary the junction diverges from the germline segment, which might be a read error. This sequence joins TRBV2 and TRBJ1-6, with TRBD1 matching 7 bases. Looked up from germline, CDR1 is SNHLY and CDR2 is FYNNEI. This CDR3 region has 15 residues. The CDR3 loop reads CASSDPGQPNSPLHF. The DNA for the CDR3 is TGTGCCAGTAGTGACCCGGGACAGCCAAATTCACCCCTCCACTTT.

Here the CDR3 reads CASSPAGRGNSPLHF. CDR3 sequence (DNA): TGTGCCAGCAGCCCAGCGGGCCGGGGTAATTCACCCCTCCACTTT. The chain links TRBV9 to TRBJ1-6; D uncertain. Germline CDR1 and CDR2: SGDLS and YYNGEE. Deletions cut 4 bases from V and 6 bases from J, with 14 bases between. This CDR3 contains 15 residues.

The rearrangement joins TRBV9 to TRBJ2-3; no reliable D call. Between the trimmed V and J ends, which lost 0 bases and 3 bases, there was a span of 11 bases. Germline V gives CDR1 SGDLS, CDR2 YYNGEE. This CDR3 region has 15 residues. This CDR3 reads CASSVVAVRTDTQYF. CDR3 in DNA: TGTGCCAGCAGCGTAGTGGCAGTAAGAACAGATACGCAGTATTTT.

The CDR3 loop is CASSQTQGPGEAFF. The DNA for the CDR3 is TGTGCCAGCAGCCAGACTCAGGGTCCGGGTGAAGCTTTCTTT. V and J are TRBV3-1 and TRBJ1-1, with a possible D match to TRBD1 (5 bases). Germline V gene lookup returns CDR1 LGHDT and CDR2 YNNKEL (reference sequence). V dropped 3 bases and J dropped 7 bases, with 15 bases sitting between them. The CDR3 consists of 14 residues.

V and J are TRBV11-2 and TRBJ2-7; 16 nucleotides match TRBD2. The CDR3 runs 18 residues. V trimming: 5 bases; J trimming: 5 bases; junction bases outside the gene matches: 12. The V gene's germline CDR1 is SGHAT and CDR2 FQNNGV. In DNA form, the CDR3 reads TGTGCCAGCAGCAGTCGGCTCGGGACTAGCGGGGGGGGCAACGAGCAGTACTTC. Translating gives CASSSRLGTSGGGNEQYF.

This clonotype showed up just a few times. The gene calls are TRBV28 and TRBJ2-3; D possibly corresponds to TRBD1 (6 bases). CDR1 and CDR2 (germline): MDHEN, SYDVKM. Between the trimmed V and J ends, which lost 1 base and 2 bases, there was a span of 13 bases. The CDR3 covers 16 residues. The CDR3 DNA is TGTGCCAGCAGTTTATTACAGGGTAGCATCACAGATACGCAGTATTTT. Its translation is CASSLLQGSITDTQYF.

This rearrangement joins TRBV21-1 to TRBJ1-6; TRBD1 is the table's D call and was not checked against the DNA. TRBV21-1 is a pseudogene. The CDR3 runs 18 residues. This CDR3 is CASSKEEIPPDRNSPLHF. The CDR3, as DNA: TGTGCCAGCAGCAAGGAGGAAATCCCCCCGGACAGAAATTCACCCCTCCACTTT.

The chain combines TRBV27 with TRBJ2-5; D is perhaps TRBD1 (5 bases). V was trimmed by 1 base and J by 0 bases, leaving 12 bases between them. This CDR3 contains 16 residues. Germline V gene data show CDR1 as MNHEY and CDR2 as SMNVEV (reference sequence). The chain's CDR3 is CASSLWGRADQETQYF. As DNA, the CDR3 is TGTGCCAGCAGTTTATGGGGCAGGGCCGACCAAGAGACCCAGTACTTC.

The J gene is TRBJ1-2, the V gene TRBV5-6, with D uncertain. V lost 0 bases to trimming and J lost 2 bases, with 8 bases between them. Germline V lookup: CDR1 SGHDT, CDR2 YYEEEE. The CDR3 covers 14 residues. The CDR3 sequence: CASSLAGVNYGYTF. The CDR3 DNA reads TGTGCCAGCAGCTTGGCCGGGGTCAACTATGGCTACACCTTC.

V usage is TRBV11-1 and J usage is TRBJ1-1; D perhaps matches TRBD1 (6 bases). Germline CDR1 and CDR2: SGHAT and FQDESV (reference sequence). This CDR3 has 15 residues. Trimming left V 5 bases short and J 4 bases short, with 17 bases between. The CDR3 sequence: CASSIRGGRGTEAFF. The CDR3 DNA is TGTGCCAGCAGCATCAGGGGAGGGAGAGGCACTGAAGCTTTCTTT.

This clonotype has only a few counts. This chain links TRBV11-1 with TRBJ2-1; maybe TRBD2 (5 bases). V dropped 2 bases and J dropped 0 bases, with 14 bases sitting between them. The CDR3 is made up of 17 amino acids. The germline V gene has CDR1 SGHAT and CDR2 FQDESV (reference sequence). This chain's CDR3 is CASSLRPMGSSYNEQFF. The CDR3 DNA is TGTGCCAGCAGCTTAAGGCCGATGGGGAGCTCCTACAATGAGCAGTTCTTC.